This T cell receptor (beta chain) was obtained from a study of shared clonotypes between healthy human individuals. Whole-study findings and limits: Researchers found naive subsets generally carried larger estimated richness than memory subsets. Depth was large, yet rarefaction showed that sorted-subset sequencing was incomplete.

Positively selected for CCR7, the CD45RO-negative cells used as naive CD8 cells excluded terminally differentiated effector memory CD45RA+ cells. Execution of the assay was at deep level. Evenly divided among several immunoSEQ plates was the genomic DNA of each subset. The protocol was immunoSEQ multiplex PCR, while the TCRdb copy is restricted to in-frame clones and leaves out a portion. The table includes some 630,000 clones, around 96% detected once. Regarding this clone: Its specificity is unknown.

Germline CDR1 is SGHVS and CDR2 is FQNEAQ. V dropped 5 bases and J dropped 3 bases, with 20 bases sitting between them. The CDR3 is 16 amino acids. This sequence joins TRBV7-8 and TRBJ2-7, with D hard to call. This TCR was sampled from a woman between 25 and 40 years old in good health. The material sequenced was naive CD8+ T cells sorted from blood. The CDR3 reads CASSPRRQASYYEQYF. Here the CDR3 DNA reads TGTGCCAGCAGCCCTCGTAGGCAGGCCTCCTACTACGAGCAGTACTTC.